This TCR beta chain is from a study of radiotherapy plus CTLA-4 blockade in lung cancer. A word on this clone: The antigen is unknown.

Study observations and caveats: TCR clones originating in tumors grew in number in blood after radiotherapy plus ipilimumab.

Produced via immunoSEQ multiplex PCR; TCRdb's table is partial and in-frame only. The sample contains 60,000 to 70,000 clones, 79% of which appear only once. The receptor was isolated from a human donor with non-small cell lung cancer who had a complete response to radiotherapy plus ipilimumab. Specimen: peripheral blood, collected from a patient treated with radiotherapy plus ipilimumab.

CDR3 nucleotide sequence: TGTGCCATCAATAATAGGACAGGTGGGGCCAACGTCCTGACTTTC. As protein: CAINNRTGGANVLTF. The chain combines TRBV10-3 with TRBJ2-6, with 7 nucleotides matching TRBD1. From germline, CDR1 is ENHRY and CDR2 SYGVKD. The trim removed 7 bases at V and 3 bases at J, leaving 6 bases unmatched. The CDR3 is 15 residues long.